A selection of T cell receptor beta chains follows, all from one sample in a study of CDR3 diversity in severe acne. Each CDR3 protein is one row after TCRdb ran MiXCR on the PCR reads. The sample contains 65,000 to 95,000 distinct CDR3 sequences, 50% to 65% of which appear only once. Sequencing was done on a sample of blood. The source of these receptors is a male donor in good health, without acne. Each CDR3 is given with its conserved first and last residue. The order of the fields is D gene, J gene, clone size, V gene, CDR3 protein, CDR3 DNA. The D gene is left open where the match is weak. Rows may omit the clone size; those that give it use once, few, many or a size class.

>TRBD1|TRBJ1-6|.|TRBV25-1
CASSLWTGTALGSPLHF
TGTGCCAGCAGTCTCTGGACAGGGACAGCGCTGGGTTCACCCCTCCACTTT
>TRBD2|TRBJ2-7|.|TRBV6-5
CASRPGTSGTYEQYF
TGTGCCAGCAGGCCCGGGACTAGCGGAACCTACGAGCAGTACTTC
>TRBD1|TRBJ1-5|many|TRBV6-5
CASSTGEQNQPQHF
TGTGCCAGCAGTACAGGGGAGCAGAATCAGCCCCAGCATTTT
>.|TRBJ2-1|.|TRBV20-1
CSAREGGEQFF
TGCAGTGCTAGAGAGGGGGGTGAGCAGTTCTTC
>.|TRBJ2-7|few|TRBV2
CASFRWYYEQYF
TGTGCCAGCTTTAGATGGTACTACGAGCAGTACTTC
>.|TRBJ2-1|.|TRBV10-1
CASSENSRNEQFF
TGCGCCAGCAGTGAGAATAGCAGAAATGAGCAGTTCTTC
>TRBD1|TRBJ1-2|.|TRBV10-3
CASSSIHFRQGGHGYTF
TGTGCCAGCAGTTCCATACACTTTAGACAGGGAGGTCACGGCTACACCTTC
>.|TRBJ2-7|.|TRBV20-1
CSARDTWLREQYF
TGCAGTGCTAGAGACACCTGGCTTCGCGAGCAGTACTTC
>TRBD1|TRBJ2-1|.|TRBV7-6
CASSLVPPDRDNEQFF
TGTGCCAGCAGCTTAGTCCCACCGGACAGGGACAATGAGCAGTTCTTC
>TRBD1|TRBJ2-6|many|TRBV20-1
CSAWDRGRASSGANVLTF
TGCAGTGCCTGGGACAGGGGGAGGGCTAGCTCTGGGGCCAACGTCCTGACTTTC
>.|TRBJ1-2|.|TRBV25-1
CASSPDPGDYTF
TGCGCCAGCAGCCCAGACCCGGGGGACTACACCTTC
>.|TRBJ1-6|.|TRBV5-5
CATDFDTLHF
TGTGCCACCGACTTCGACACCCTCCACTTT
>.|TRBJ1-2|.|TRBV6-1
CASREGSSGNYGYTF
TGTGCCAGCAGGGAAGGGAGTTCTGGGAACTATGGCTACACCTTC
>.|TRBJ2-5|.|TRBV15
CATSRDPGGREAQYF
TGTGCCACCAGCAGAGATCCTGGGGGAAGAGAGGCCCAGTACTTC
>TRBD2|TRBJ2-5|many|TRBV19
CASSSGTSGQTQYF
TGTGCCAGTAGCTCCGGGACTAGCGGGCAGACCCAGTACTTC
>.|TRBJ1-1|.|TRBV6-5
CASSSTRRASTEAFF
TGTGCCAGCAGTTCGACCCGTAGGGCGAGCACTGAAGCTTTCTTT
>.|TRBJ1-4|many|TRBV20-1
CSAPLQNDNEKLFF
TGCAGTGCCCCGCTTCAAAACGACAATGAAAAACTGTTTTTT
>TRBD1|TRBJ1-2|.|TRBV6-6
CASSSRTGGEDGYTF
TGTGCCAGCAGTTCCCGGACAGGGGGCGAGGATGGCTACACCTTC
>.|TRBJ2-1|few|TRBV13
CASSPPSSPTNEQFF
TGTGCCAGCAGCCCACCCAGCTCACCTACCAATGAGCAGTTCTTC
>.|TRBJ1-2|.|TRBV11-2
CASSRGNMDYGYTF
TGTGCCAGCAGCCGGGGTAACATGGACTATGGCTACACCTTC
>.|TRBJ1-2|.|TRBV25-1
CASSEYRNTGYGYTF
TGTGCCAGCAGTGAATATCGAAACACAGGCTATGGCTACACCTTC
>.|TRBJ1-1|.|TRBV7-9
CASSEQQGLEAFF
TGTGCCAGCAGTGAACAACAGGGTTTGGAAGCTTTCTTT
>TRBD2|TRBJ2-1|.|TRBV10-2
CASTGLAVNEQFF
TGCGCCAGCACGGGACTAGCGGTAAATGAGCAGTTCTTC
>TRBD1|TRBJ1-5|few|TRBV18
CASSPPGTANQPQHF
TGTGCCAGCTCACCCCCCGGGACAGCCAATCAGCCCCAGCATTTT
>.|TRBJ1-2|.|TRBV4-2
CASSQDQGTYGYTF
TGTGCCAGCAGCCAAGATCAGGGGACCTATGGCTACACCTTC
>TRBD2|TRBJ2-2|.|TRBV20-1
CSAREVAGFDTGELFF
TGCAGTGCTCGAGAGGTAGCGGGATTCGACACCGGGGAGCTGTTTTTT
>.|TRBJ1-1|few|TRBV9
CATSPGPANTEAFF
TGTGCCACAAGTCCAGGGCCGGCGAACACTGAAGCTTTCTTT
>.|TRBJ2-2|.|TRBV7-8
CASSTGTGELFF
TGTGCCAGCAGCACTGGCACCGGGGAGCTGTTTTTT
>TRBD2|TRBJ2-2|.|TRBV7-9
CASSSAWASGSRELFF
TGTGCCAGCAGCTCCGCTTGGGCTAGCGGATCCAGGGAGCTGTTTTTT
>TRBD1|TRBJ1-1|.|TRBV2
CASSRDRRPLSTEAFF
TGTGCCAGCAGCAGGGACAGGCGGCCTTTGAGCACTGAAGCTTTCTTT
>.|TRBJ2-3|.|TRBV10-1
CASKAVGGTQYF
TGCGCCAGCAAGGCCGTCGGGGGTACGCAGTATTTT
>.|TRBJ2-5|.|TRBV7-9
CASSLGAAETQYF
TGTGCCAGCAGCTTAGGTGCTGCCGAGACCCAGTACTTC
>.|TRBJ2-7|few|TRBV20-1
CSARKLEGVSSYEQYF
TGCAGTGCTAGGAAGTTGGAGGGAGTCAGCTCCTACGAGCAGTACTTC
>TRBD1|TRBJ1-2|.|TRBV7-9
CASSADREIRGYTF
TGTGCCAGCAGCGCAGACAGGGAAATAAGGGGCTACACCTTC
>.|TRBJ1-2|.|TRBV5-1
CASSETGVYGYTF
TGCGCCAGCAGTGAAACGGGGGTCTATGGCTACACCTTC
>TRBD1|TRBJ1-1|.|TRBV20-1
CSARDLQGTGNTEAFF
TGCAGTGCTAGAGATCTACAGGGGACGGGGAACACTGAAGCTTTCTTT
>.|TRBJ1-1|.|TRBV2
CASSRVRSTEAFF
TGTGCCAGCAGCAGGGTTCGTAGCACTGAAGCTTTCTTT
>TRBD1|TRBJ1-1|.|TRBV20-1
CSASTTGYDTEAFF
TGCAGTGCCAGCACGACAGGGTATGACACTGAAGCTTTCTTT
>.|TRBJ2-7|.|TRBV20-1
CSAVLAGPSYEQYF
TGCAGTGCAGTCCTGGCGGGCCCCTCCTACGAGCAGTACTTC
>.|TRBJ2-7|.|TRBV9
CASSVTGSSYEQYF
TGTGCCAGCAGCGTAACGGGAAGCTCCTACGAGCAGTACTTC
>TRBD1|TRBJ2-7|few|TRBV6-5
CAINPGQGSYEQYF
TGTGCCATCAACCCGGGACAGGGGTCCTACGAGCAGTACTTC
>.|TRBJ2-3|.|TRBV7-9
CASSQSRTDTQYF
TGTGCCAGCAGCCAGAGTCGCACAGATACGCAGTATTTT
>TRBD1|TRBJ2-2|once|TRBV24-1
CATSDYLQGDRPNTGELFF
TGTGCCACCAGTGATTATCTACAGGGGGACAGGCCCAACACCGGGGAGCTGTTTTTT
>.|TRBJ2-7|medium-sized|TRBV2
CASIGTWNHEQYF
TGTGCCAGCATTGGGACCTGGAACCACGAGCAGTACTTC